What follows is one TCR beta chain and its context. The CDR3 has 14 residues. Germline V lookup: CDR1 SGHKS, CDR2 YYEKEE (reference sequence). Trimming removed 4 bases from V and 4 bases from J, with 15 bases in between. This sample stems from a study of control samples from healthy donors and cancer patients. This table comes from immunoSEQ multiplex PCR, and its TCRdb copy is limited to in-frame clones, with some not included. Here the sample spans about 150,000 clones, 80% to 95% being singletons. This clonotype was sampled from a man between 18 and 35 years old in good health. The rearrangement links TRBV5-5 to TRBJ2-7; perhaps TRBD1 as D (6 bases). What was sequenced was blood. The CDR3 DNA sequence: TGTGCCAGCAGCATGCGGACAGATGGATACGAGCAGTACTTC. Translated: CASSMRTDGYEQYF.